A selection of T cell receptor beta chains follows, all from one sample in a study of OX40 agonist ivuxolimab in advanced cancers. TCRdb's table, derived via immunoSEQ multiplex PCR, lists solely in-frame clones and lacks some. This sample has 65,000 to 95,000 clones, with 87% found just once. This specimen was CD4+ or CD8+ T cells sorted from blood, taken in a trial of the OX40 agonist ivuxolimab. The receptor source for this set is an adult with an advanced solid tumor such as melanoma, head and neck, liver or kidney cancer. The CDR3 runs from the conserved cysteine through the conserved F or W. Fields, in order: CDR3 protein, CDR3 DNA, D gene, V gene, clone size, J gene. D genes are given only for firm matches. Rows give clone size only sometimes, using once, few, many, or a class for an expanded clone.

CDR3: CASSQAISRVLSYNEQFF; DNA: TGCGCCAGCAGCCAAGCTATCTCTCGAGTCCTCTCCTACAATGAGCAGTTCTTC; D: -; V: TRBV4-1; size: -; J: TRBJ2-1
CDR3: CASSPGTALSYEQYF; DNA: TGTGCCAGCAGCCCGGGGACAGCCCTATCCTACGAGCAGTACTTC; D: TRBD1; V: TRBV5-4; size: -; J: TRBJ2-7
CDR3: CASSSPGRGIYEQYF; DNA: TGTGCCAGCAGTTCCCCAGGGCGGGGGATCTACGAGCAGTACTTC; D: TRBD2; V: TRBV6-5; size: -; J: TRBJ2-7
CDR3: CASRALAGETGELFF; DNA: TGTGCCAGCAGAGCACTAGCGGGAGAAACCGGGGAGCTGTTTTTT; D: TRBD2; V: TRBV6-1; size: -; J: TRBJ2-2
CDR3: CASSITGGYEQYF; DNA: TGTGCCAGTAGTATTACAGGGGGCTACGAGCAGTACTTC; D: TRBD1; V: TRBV19; size: -; J: TRBJ2-7
CDR3: CASSYSGTGYGYGYTF; DNA: TGTGCCAGCAGCTATTCCGGGACAGGGTACGGCTATGGCTACACCTTC; D: TRBD1; V: TRBV27; size: -; J: TRBJ1-2
CDR3: CASSPEALREKLFF; DNA: TGTGCCAGCTCACCAGAAGCCCTGCGCGAAAAACTGTTTTTT; D: -; V: TRBV18; size: once; J: TRBJ1-4
CDR3: CASSHFAGPSSYNSPLHF; DNA: TGCGCCAGCAGCCACTTCGCTGGTCCTAGCTCCTATAATTCACCCCTCCACTTT; D: -; V: TRBV23-1; size: -; J: TRBJ1-6
CDR3: CASSEDGTTGYTF; DNA: TGTGCCAGCAGTGAAGACGGGACAACCGGCTACACCTTC; D: -; V: TRBV9; size: -; J: TRBJ1-2
CDR3: CASKTSVPDTQYF; DNA: TGTGCCAGCAAGACTAGCGTCCCAGATACGCAGTATTTT; D: TRBD2; V: TRBV2; size: -; J: TRBJ2-3
CDR3: CASSYFPGTEAFF; DNA: TGTGCCAGCAGTTACTTCCCGGGCACTGAAGCTTTCTTT; D: -; V: TRBV6-5; size: -; J: TRBJ1-1
CDR3: CASSVRQDTYEQYF; DNA: TGTGCCAGCAGTGTCCGACAGGATACCTACGAGCAGTACTTC; D: -; V: TRBV6-1; size: -; J: TRBJ2-7
CDR3: CASSLSQGGLYEQYF; DNA: TGTGCCAGCAGTTTATCGCAGGGGGGTCTGTACGAGCAGTACTTC; D: -; V: TRBV27; size: -; J: TRBJ2-7
CDR3: CASSFQGDYNEQFF; DNA: TGCGCCAGCAGCTTTCAGGGGGACTACAATGAGCAGTTCTTC; D: TRBD1; V: TRBV5-1; size: -; J: TRBJ2-1
CDR3: CASSSRVDTQYF; DNA: TGTGCCAGCAGCTCTCGGGTAGATACGCAGTATTTT; D: -; V: TRBV7-6; size: -; J: TRBJ2-3
CDR3: CASSYSGQLFLF; DNA: TGTGCCAGCAGTTACTCAGGACAGCTCTTCCTATTC; D: -; V: TRBV6-5; size: -; J: TRBJ1-2